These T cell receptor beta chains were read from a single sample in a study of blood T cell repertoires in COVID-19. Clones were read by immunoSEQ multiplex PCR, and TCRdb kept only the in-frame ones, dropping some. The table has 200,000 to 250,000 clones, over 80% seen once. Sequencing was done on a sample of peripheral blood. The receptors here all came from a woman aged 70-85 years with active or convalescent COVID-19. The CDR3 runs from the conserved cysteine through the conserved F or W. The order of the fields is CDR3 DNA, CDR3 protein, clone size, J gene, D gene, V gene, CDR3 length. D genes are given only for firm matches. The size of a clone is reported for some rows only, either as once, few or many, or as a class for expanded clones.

TGTGCCAGCAGCCCCCAGAGGAATACGCAGTATTTT	CASSPQRNTQYF	-	TRBJ2-3	-	TRBV11-2	12
TGTGCCAGTAGTAGGAGAAACTTCGGGGGCTACACCTTC	CASSRRNFGGYTF	-	TRBJ1-2	-	TRBV19	13
TGTGCCATCAACCCGGGGACAGGGAGGAATGAGCAGTTCTTC	CAINPGTGRNEQFF	-	TRBJ2-1	TRBD1	TRBV10-3	14
TGCAGTGCGCGCGGTAATCAGCCCCAGCATTTT	CSARGNQPQHF	-	TRBJ1-5	-	TRBV20-1	11
TGCGCCAGCAGCCAAGACTTGGACAGGAGAGCTTATCAGCCCCAGCATTTT	CASSQDLDRRAYQPQHF	-	TRBJ1-5	TRBD1	TRBV4-3	17
TGTGCCAGCAGTAGGGGGCGCTCACAAGAGACCCAGTACTTC	CASSRGRSQETQYF	few	TRBJ2-5	TRBD1	TRBV5-4	14
TGTGCCAGCAGCTTAGTTCGCGCTGGGGGAGGGCAGCCCCAGCATTTT	CASSLVRAGGGQPQHF	-	TRBJ1-5	-	TRBV7-2	16
TGCGCCAACCTACGGGGACAGAACTTCCCCCCGAAAGGGAAACTGTTTTTT	CANLRGQNFPPKGKLFF	few	TRBJ1-4	TRBD1	TRBV10-1	17
TGTGCCAGCAGCGAACAGACAGGGGACAATTCACCCCTCCACTTT	CASSEQTGDNSPLHF	-	TRBJ1-6	TRBD1	TRBV5-4	15
TGTGCCAGCAGCCCCGGACAGGGGAATTCACCCCTCCACTTT	CASSPGQGNSPLHF	-	TRBJ1-6	TRBD1	TRBV7-2	14
TGTGCCAGCAGCCCGCGAGGGGAGGGCAATCAGCCCCAGCATTTT	CASSPRGEGNQPQHF	once	TRBJ1-5	-	TRBV9	15
TGTGCCTGGAGTGGACAGGATAATCAGCCCCAGCATTTT	CAWSGQDNQPQHF	-	TRBJ1-5	-	TRBV30	13
TGCGCCAGCAGCTTGGCCCCACCGGCAACTAATGAAAAACTGTTTTTT	CASSLAPPATNEKLFF	-	TRBJ1-4	-	TRBV5-1	16
TGCAGCGTTGACCCAGGGGGATCTGAAAAACTGTTTTTT	CSVDPGGSEKLFF	-	TRBJ1-4	TRBD1	TRBV29-1	13
TGTGCCAGCAGCGTACTAGCGGGAGACATTGGTACAGATACGCAGTATTTT	CASSVLAGDIGTDTQYF	-	TRBJ2-3	TRBD2	TRBV9	17
TGTGCCAGCAGCCATCAGCAAGGGGGCGGTGAAAAACTGTTTTTT	CASSHQQGGGEKLFF	once	TRBJ1-4	TRBD1	TRBV14	15
TGTGCCAGCAGTTACTCGGGCAGGAACACTGAAGCTTTCTTT	CASSYSGRNTEAFF	-	TRBJ1-1	-	TRBV6-6	14
TGTGCCAGCAGTTTGCAGGGCACAGATACGCAGTATTTT	CASSLQGTDTQYF	-	TRBJ2-3	-	TRBV28	13
TGTGCCAGCAGCTTCCGGGATCTGGCGGGGAATGAGCAGTTCTTC	CASSFRDLAGNEQFF	-	TRBJ2-1	-	TRBV11-2	15
TGTGCCAGCAGTTCCGTACAGGGACAATTTGAAGCTTTCTTT	CASSSVQGQFEAFF	-	TRBJ1-1	-	TRBV6-1	14
TGTGCCAGCAGCTTCGGTGGCAGGGGGCTGGGGACTGAAGCTTTCTTT	CASSFGGRGLGTEAFF	-	TRBJ1-1	TRBD1	TRBV7-9	16
TGTGCCAGCAGTTCCCCCCGTGAACAGGGGGTCTACGAGCAGTACTTC	CASSSPREQGVYEQYF	-	TRBJ2-7	TRBD1	TRBV6-5	16
TGTGCCAGCTCACCACAGAGGACTAGCGGGGGGACTACCCAGGAGACCCAGTACTTC	CASSPQRTSGGTTQETQYF	-	TRBJ2-5	TRBD2	TRBV18	19
TGCAGTGCTAGTCAGGGATCATACGAGCAGTACTTC	CSASQGSYEQYF	once	TRBJ2-7	-	TRBV20-1	12
TGTGCCACCAGTGATGGGACTTATGGCTACACCTTC	CATSDGTYGYTF	-	TRBJ1-2	-	TRBV24-1	12
TGTGCCAGCAGCTTTTCACAGGGGGCGCAGGGCTACACCTTC	CASSFSQGAQGYTF	once	TRBJ1-2	TRBD1	TRBV7-8	14
TGTGCCACCAGCACCAGTCCAGGGGCAGGGAATGGCTACACCTTC	CATSTSPGAGNGYTF	-	TRBJ1-2	-	TRBV15	15
TGCAGCATCCGACAGAGCTCTGGAAACACCATATATTTT	CSIRQSSGNTIYF	-	TRBJ1-3	-	TRBV29-1	13
TGTGCCAGCAGTCCCGTAAATGAAAAACTGTTTTTT	CASSPVNEKLFF	-	TRBJ1-4	-	TRBV6-2/TRBV6-3	12